The clone carrying this T cell receptor beta chain has at least ten counts. What it binds is not known. The data belong to a study of CD8 T cells in ankylosing spondylitis. Study-wide results and limits: Apparently characteristic of ankylosing spondylitis blood was a TCR beta motif (roughly 8 highly homologous variants).

Trimming pared 4 bases from V and 4 bases from J, leaving 9 bases between. Germline lookup yields CDR1 SGHKS and CDR2 YYEKEE (reference sequence). There are 13 residues in the CDR3. MiXCR, run by TCRdb on the 5' RACE reads, gives a single entry per CDR3 protein. Of a few hundred thousand distinct CDR3 sequences listed, around a tenth were seen once; the top ten hold roughly 9.2%. Sequencing was performed on blood, either unsorted or a sorted T cell fraction (not recorded which). The receptor's source is a female donor with ankylosing spondylitis or in good health (not recorded which). The rearrangement joins TRBV5-5 to TRBJ1-5; D unclear. The CDR3 sequence: CASSRVGNQPQHF. The CDR3 coding sequence is TGTGCCAGCAGCAGGGTGGGTAATCAGCCCCAGCATTTT.